The T cell receptor (beta chain) under discussion was sequenced for a study of blood T cell repertoires in COVID-19. Background on the study: In each case, the material was cDNA or gDNA derived from T cells, B-cell-depleted T cells, or PBMCs.

How the authors handled the data: Estimation of nucleated cell counts relied on the amplification of reference gene primers. Repertoires were generated with immunoSEQ multiplex PCR, while TCRdb's copy carries only in-frame clones and drops some. That table supplies the V and J calls and clone size; D and trimming were determined from the DNA. The sample lists approximately 220,000 clones, about 88% occurring once. CDR3 length: 16 amino acids. The V gene's germline CDR1 is SGHNT and CDR2 YYREEE (reference sequence). The V gene end was trimmed by 0 bases and the J gene end by 2 bases; junction bases not matched to a gene: 4.

The sequence was collected from a man aged 50 to 60 who had recovered from COVID-19. V and J are TRBV5-4 and TRBJ2-7; 11 positions match TRBD2. What was sequenced was peripheral blood. The CDR3 region is CASSLAGGLAAYEQYF. CDR3 bases: TGTGCCAGCAGCTTGGCCGGGGGACTAGCGGCCTACGAGCAGTACTTC.